This TCR beta chain came from a study of cytotoxic CD8 clonotypes in ibrutinib-treated CLL. Study-wide context: Researchers reported about 10 relapsed/refractory and about 15 treatment-naive patients, roughly 17 of them IGHV unmutated. After treatment lasting a median 12 months, range 6 to 36, response samples were collected. Samples showed on average about 260,000 productive templates and around 94,000 productive rearrangements.

As to this clone: Its antigen is undetermined.

Whole-study findings and limits: At ibrutinib response, clonality increased, and at progression it declined back toward baseline.

This table comes from immunoSEQ multiplex PCR, and its TCRdb copy is limited to in-frame clones, with some not included. The data show about 300,000 clones, with 65% to 85% seen just once and about 6% held by the top ten. The source was PBMCs, collected at disease progression, from a patient treated with ibrutinib. The receptor's source is a human donor with chronic lymphocytic leukemia.

The CDR3 sequence is CASSLGQGFLPNSPLHF. The DNA for the CDR3 is TGTGCCAGCAGCCTCGGACAGGGCTTCCTCCCAAATTCACCCCTCCACTTT. This chain uses TRBV7-2 with TRBJ1-6; 8 nucleotides agree with TRBD1. The CDR3 covers 17 residues. With 5 bases clipped from V and 7 bases from J, the junction kept 13 bases outside the gene matches. Germline V lookup: CDR1 SGHTA, CDR2 FQGNSA.